The 29 T cell receptor beta chains given below trace back to one sample, sequenced in a study of blood T cells in healthy people across ages (dated by TCRdb to between 2014 and 2017). Receptor amplification or capture employed 5' RACE. The sequencer listed for this sample is Illumina HiSeq 2500. A second PCR of roughly 6 to 11 cycles was run with a J-beta primer mix and a sample-barcoded 5' primer. The public reads were reprocessed in TCRdb via fastp at Q25 and MiXCR, keeping in-frame beta chains. When rows share a CDR3 protein, they turn into one entry using the most common DNA and genes. Within this sample are 1 million to 1.2 million distinct CDR3 sequences, with roughly two fifths of them counted one time only. The top ten clones comprise roughly 13% of the sample. The sequenced sample was blood. These receptors came from a man in his late teens or twenties in good health.

The V and J genes are TRBV3-1 and TRBJ2-7; D unresolved. CDR3 length equals 14 residues. The V and J ends lost 2 bases and 5 bases respectively, with 13 bases between them. Germline loops: CDR1 LGHDT, CDR2 YNNKEL (reference sequence). In DNA form, the CDR3 reads TGTGCCAGCAGCCAATCATACGGTACGAACGAGCAGTACTTC. Its translation is CASSQSYGTNEQYF.

The V call is TRBV4-3, the J call TRBJ1-6; 7 bases align to TRBD1. Germline CDR1 is LGHNA and CDR2 is YSLEER. This CDR3 is 13 amino acids long. V was clipped by 6 bases and J by 7 bases; unmatched bases: 3. The CDR3 sequence is CASRQGSNSPLHF. DNA of the CDR3: TGCGCCAGCAGACAGGGGTCGAATTCACCCCTCCACTTT.

This clonotype was observed a few times. This chain links TRBV5-1 with TRBJ1-2, with 7 positions matching TRBD1. The V gene end was trimmed by 2 bases and the J gene end by 6 bases; junction bases not matched to a gene: 13. Germline values: CDR1 SGHRS, CDR2 YFSETQ. This CDR3 region has 16 residues. The CDR3 nucleotides are TGCGCCAGCAGCTTCAGACAGGGCGGGGATATAGATGGCTACACCTTC. It specifies CASSFRQGGDIDGYTF.

This chain uses TRBV20-1 with TRBJ2-5; 8 bases align to TRBD1. The CDR3 has 15 residues. Germline CDR1 is DFQATT and CDR2 is SNEGSKA (reference sequence). V dropped 3 bases and J dropped 5; count of bases not matched to a gene: 11. The chain's CDR3 is CSASVGRGLDETQYF. CDR3 sequence (DNA): TGCAGTGCTAGTGTGGGCAGGGGGCTTGACGAGACCCAGTACTTC.

Only a few counts were recorded for this clonotype. The chain couples TRBV20-1 to TRBJ1-1, with TRBD1 matching over 9 bases. The germline gives CDR1 DFQATT, CDR2 SNEGSKA (reference sequence). V was pared by 4 bases and J by 10 bases, with 7 bases of the junction left unmatched. This CDR3 is built from 12 residues. CDR3 amino acids: CSATYRGRIAFF. CDR3 bases: TGCAGTGCTACCTACAGGGGGCGAATAGCTTTCTTT.

This clonotype was picked up a small number of times. The chain uses TRBV2 and TRBJ1-2, with 10 positions matching TRBD1. Germline lookup yields CDR1 SNHLY and CDR2 FYNNEI. The CDR3 contains 15 residues. Germline trimming cut 5 bases from V and 4 bases from J; bases unmatched to any gene: 7. The CDR3 here is CASSLDRGIRYGYTF. The CDR3 DNA reads as TGTGCCAGCAGTTTGGACAGGGGGATCCGCTATGGCTACACCTTC.

This clonotype was recorded a few times. This chain uses TRBV28 with TRBJ2-1; TRBD1 matches at 7 bases. The germline CDR1 and CDR2 sequences are MDHEN and SYDVKM. This CDR3 comprises 12 residues. Losses at the gene ends were 7 bases for V and 7 bases for J; bases not matched to a gene: 4. The CDR3 DNA reads as TGTGCCAGCAAACAGGGGAGAAATGAGCAGTTCTTC. It is translated as CASKQGRNEQFF. Full variable domain (missing parts from reference TRBV28 and TRBJ2-1): DVKVTQSSRYLVKRTGEKVFLECVQDMDHENMFWYRQDPGLGLRLIYFSYDVKMKEKGDIPEGYSVSREKKERFSLILESASTNQTSMYLCASKQGRNEQFFGPGTRLTVL.

The chain couples TRBV6-1 to TRBJ2-4; D gene ambiguous. The CDR3 has 18 residues. Per the germline V gene, CDR1 is MNHNS and CDR2 is SASEGT. V lost 7 bases, J lost 0 bases, and 22 bases lay in between. The CDR3 spells CASTSGYVRMQAKNIQYF. The CDR3 nucleotides are TGTGCCAGCACCTCCGGATATGTGAGAATGCAAGCCAAAAACATTCAGTACTTC.

Regarding this clonotype: One junction end disagrees with the germline gene, perhaps due to a read error. This chain joins TRBV5-1 and TRBJ1-1, with 9 bases that match TRBD1. Germline CDR1 SGHRS, CDR2 YFSETQ. This CDR3 contains 14 residues. CDR3 protein: CASSLQGANTGAFF. CDR3 coding DNA: TGCGCCAGCAGCTTACAGGGGGCGAACACTGGAGCTTTCTTT.

The rearrangement links TRBV11-2 to TRBJ2-5, with 7 bases lining up with TRBD2. The length of the CDR3 is 13 residues. Germline V gives CDR1 SGHAT, CDR2 FQNNGV. V shed 5 bases and J 12 bases; nucleotides not matched to a gene: 12. CDR3 loop: CASSTLLGGGEYF. The CDR3 DNA reads TGTGCCAGCAGCACCCTGCTCGGGGGAGGGGAGTACTTC. The whole variable domain, remainder taken from reference TRBV11-2 and TRBJ2-5, is EAGVAQSPRYKIIEKRQSVAFWCNPISGHATLYWYQQILGQGPKLLIQFQNNGVVDDSQLPKDRFSAERLKGVDSTLKIQPAKLEDSAVYLCASSTLLGGGEYFGPGTRLLVL.

A word on this clonotype: A read error may produce the germline difference seen at one junction end. The chain links TRBV30 to TRBJ2-7; 8 nucleotides agree with TRBD1. The V gene's germline CDR1 is GTSNPN and CDR2 SVGIG (reference sequence). The CDR3 is 14 residues long. CDR3 nucleotides: TGTGCCTGGAGCCCGGACAGGGTCTTCTACGAGCAGTGCTTC. Protein sequence: CAWSPDRVFYEQCF.

This clonotype has more than one count but fewer than ten. CDR3 bases: TGTGCCAGCAGGGGACTATCCAGTTCCCTGGATACGCAGTATTTT. Translated: CASRGLSSSLDTQYF. The V gene is TRBV2, the J gene TRBJ2-3; 7 nucleotides line up with TRBD2. Per germline, CDR1 SNHLY and CDR2 FYNNEI. CDR3 length: 15 residues. The trim removed 6 bases at V and 6 bases at J, leaving 12 bases unmatched.

The chain has TRBV5-1 and TRBJ1-2; maybe TRBD1 (5 bases). CDR1 and CDR2 (germline): SGHRS, YFSETQ. The CDR3 covers 16 residues. V dropped 4 bases and J dropped 2 bases, with 18 bases sitting between them. The CDR3 nucleotides read TGCGCCAGCAGCCTCGAGGGGTGGCAGGCGAACTATGGCTACACCTTC. Amino acids: CASSLEGWQANYGYTF.

The chain recombines TRBV7-8 with TRBJ1-1; D is unclear. Germline lookup yields CDR1 SGHVS and CDR2 FQNEAQ. The CDR3 is made up of 18 amino acids. The ends were cut back, 0 bases at V and 5 bases at J, with 22 bases in the middle. As DNA, the CDR3 is TGTGCCAGCAGCTTAGCGCAGGTAGAGGACCATTACCCTACTGAAGCTTTCTTT. Amino acids: CASSLAQVEDHYPTEAFF.

This clonotype showed up just a few times. The CDR3 DNA is TGTGCCAGCAGATGGACAGGGGGCAATGAGCAGTTCTTC. Translation: CASRWTGGNEQFF. This chain uses TRBV7-2 with TRBJ2-1; 10 nucleotides match TRBD1. Germline V CDR1 and CDR2: SGHTA, FQGNSA. The V segment lost 6 bases and the J segment 6 bases; nucleotides outside the gene matches: 2. CDR3 length equals 13 residues. Complete variable domain (other parts from reference TRBV7-2 and TRBJ2-1): GAGVSQSPSNKVTEKGKDVELRCDPISGHTALYWYRQSLGQGLEFLIYFQGNSAPDKSGLPSDRFSAERTGGSVSTLTIQRTQQEDSAVYLCASRWTGGNEQFFGPGTRLTVL.

The CDR3 protein is CASSLARAGVRSTNEKLFF. DNA for the CDR3: TGTGCCAGCAGCTTAGCGCGGGCAGGGGTCCGATCAACTAATGAAAAACTGTTTTTT. The rearrangement uses TRBV7-8 and TRBJ1-4, with D perhaps matching TRBD1 (6 bases). The germline gives CDR1 SGHVS, CDR2 FQNEAQ. Trimming took off 0 bases at V and 0 bases at J, with 17 bases between the two ends. There are 19 residues in the CDR3.

In its sample, this clonotype was seen a few times. The chain links TRBV4-3 to TRBJ1-1, with 8 bases lining up with TRBD1. V was clipped by 3 bases and J by 11 bases; unmatched bases: 8. Germline V gives CDR1 LGHNA, CDR2 YSLEER. This CDR3 has 13 residues. The CDR3 bases are TGCGCCAGCAGCCACGGACAGGGACGGATTGCTTTCTTT. Translated, it gives CASSHGQGRIAFF.

The chain combines TRBV7-2 with TRBJ1-1, with D maybe TRBD1 (5 bases). V was pared by 3 bases and J by 0 bases, with 11 bases between. CDR3 length: 15 residues. From germline, CDR1 is SGHTA and CDR2 FQGNSA. The CDR3 is CASSFLGGLNTEAFF. The CDR3, as DNA: TGTGCCAGCAGCTTTCTCGGGGGACTGAACACTGAAGCTTTCTTT.

The genes are TRBV4-3 and TRBJ1-4; 9 positions agree with TRBD1. The J segment lost 8 bases and the V segment lost 1 base, leaving 11 bases of the junction unmatched. This CDR3 spans 17 amino acids. Germline V CDR1 and CDR2: LGHNA, YSLEER. CDR3 region: CASSQGLDGTGWEKLFF. CDR3 nucleotides: TGCGCCAGCAGCCAAGGACTCGATGGGACAGGGTGGGAAAAACTGTTTTTT.

This clonotype has only a few counts. The V gene is TRBV2, the J gene TRBJ2-3; D might be TRBD1 or TRBD2, each matching 5 bases. The CDR3 has 13 residues. Deletions cut 11 bases from V and 2 bases from J, with 14 bases between. From germline, CDR1 is SNHLY and CDR2 FYNNEI. The CDR3 loop reads CAGGDGYTDTQYF. CDR3 bases: TGTGCCGGTGGGGACGGATACACAGATACGCAGTATTTT.

The rearrangement joins TRBV7-2 to TRBJ1-1, with a weak D call TRBD1 (6 bases). Germline assignment: CDR1 SGHTA and CDR2 FQGNSA. The CDR3 runs 13 residues. Trimming removed 5 bases from V and 6 bases from J, with 13 bases in between. The DNA for the CDR3 is TGTGCCAGCAGCCCAGACAGGCCCCCTGAAGCTTTCTTT. Amino acid sequence: CASSPDRPPEAFF.

On this clonotype itself: It may be a read error: a sequence one base away is much more abundant. J is TRBJ1-4 and V is TRBV4-3; D not certain. Between the trimmed V and J ends, which lost 3 bases and 7 bases, there was a span of 15 bases. The CDR3 contains 15 residues. CDR1 and CDR2 from the germline V gene are LGHNA and YSLEER. In DNA form, the CDR3 reads TGCGCCAGCAGCCAGAGGGATCTCCCCGGTGAAAAACTGTTTTTT. The encoded protein is CASSQRDLPGEKLFF.

This clonotype has more than one count but fewer than ten. V usage is TRBV28 and J usage is TRBJ1-2; no clear D gene. CDR3 length: 14 amino acids. Germline CDR1 is MDHEN and CDR2 is SYDVKM. Deletions cut 3 bases from V and 4 bases from J, with 12 bases between. The CDR3: CASSFGKGGYGYTF. The CDR3 nucleotides are TGTGCCAGCAGTTTCGGCAAAGGTGGCTATGGCTACACCTTC.

The V and J genes are TRBV6-5 and TRBJ1-1, with TRBD1 as a possible D gene (5 bases). The CDR3 is 15 amino acids. Germline CDR1 and CDR2: MNHEY and SVGAGI. The germline V and J ends were trimmed by 4 bases and 4 bases, with 16 bases remaining between them. The CDR3 nucleotides read TGTGCCAGCAGTTTTATCGAGGAGGGGCGCACTGAAGCTTTCTTT. This encodes CASSFIEEGRTEAFF.

This clonotype was recorded a few times. The chain has TRBV9 and TRBJ1-2; D not certain. Trimming cost V 4 bases and J 1 base, with 8 bases left between them. The CDR3 covers 13 residues. The germline CDR1 and CDR2 sequences are SGDLS and YYNGEE. The CDR3 region is CASSSKINYGYTF. Here the CDR3 DNA reads TGTGCCAGCAGCAGCAAGATTAACTATGGCTACACCTTC.

The chain links TRBV6-2 or TRBV6-3 to TRBJ1-2; D is possibly TRBD1 (6 bases). Germline CDR1 is MNHEY and CDR2 is SVGEGT. The ends were cut back, 7 bases at V and 8 bases at J, with 17 bases in the middle. The CDR3 extends over 13 amino acids. The CDR3 DNA reads as TGTGCCAGCATGAGGACAGCTAACCGAGGCTACACCTTC. This sequence encodes CASMRTANRGYTF.

A few counts support this clonotype. The rearrangement uses TRBV28 and TRBJ2-7; D is unclear. Per the germline V gene, CDR1 is MDHEN and CDR2 is SYDVKM. The V gene lost 9 bases and the J gene lost 0 bases, with 9 bases spanning the gap. The CDR3 contains 12 residues. The CDR3 DNA reads TGTGCCAGTACGAGAAGCTCCTACGAGCAGTACTTC. It is translated as CASTRSSYEQYF.

The V gene is TRBV11-2, the J gene TRBJ2-1; TRBD2 is a possible D gene (7 bases). Germline V gene sequence: CDR1 SGHAT, CDR2 FQNNGV. The CDR3 spans 16 residues. Between the trimmed V and J ends, which lost 7 bases and 3 bases, there was a span of 19 bases. The CDR3 loop is CASIFSGGHLYNEQFF. The CDR3 DNA reads as TGTGCCAGCATTTTTTCGGGGGGCCATCTCTACAATGAGCAGTTCTTC. Supplemented by reference TRBV11-2 and TRBJ2-1, the full variable domain reads EAGVAQSPRYKIIEKRQSVAFWCNPISGHATLYWYQQILGQGPKLLIQFQNNGVVDDSQLPKDRFSAERLKGVDSTLKIQPAKLEDSAVYLCASIFSGGHLYNEQFFGPGTRLTVL.

V usage is TRBV12-3 or TRBV12-4 and J usage is TRBJ1-2; 10 nucleotides match TRBD1. V lost 6 bases and J lost 5; bases outside the gene matches: 6. The CDR3 length is 14 residues. CDR3 residues: CASRPDRGPYGYTF. CDR3 bases: TGTGCCAGCAGACCAGACAGGGGGCCTTATGGCTACACCTTC.